The 29 T cell receptor beta chains below all came from one sample that was sequenced in a study of lymphopenia after photon versus proton radiotherapy. The table came from immunoSEQ multiplex PCR; TCRdb's copy has only in-frame clones and leaves some out. The sample yields 45,000 to 65,000 clones, approximately 82% seen once. The sequenced sample was peripheral blood, obtained from a patient treated with photon-based radiotherapy. Receptors were obtained from a man between 50 and 59 years old with gastric cancer.

CDR3 sequence: CASSPGQGASYGYTF. As DNA, the CDR3 is TGTGCCAGCAGCCCGGGACAGGGGGCATCCTATGGCTACACCTTC. V is TRBV14 and J is TRBJ1-2, with 12 bases that match TRBD1. Germline trimming cut 4 bases from V and 4 bases from J; bases unmatched to any gene: 4. The CDR3 has 15 amino acids. CDR1 SGHDN and CDR2 FVKESK come from the germline V gene.

The rearrangement uses TRBV28 and TRBJ2-7; D may correspond to TRBD1 or TRBD2 (5 bases each). The CDR3 covers 16 residues. Germline assignment: CDR1 MDHEN and CDR2 SYDVKM. V lost 4 bases and J lost 6, with 22 bases in between. The CDR3 DNA sequence: TGTGCCAGCAGTTCCATACCCGCGTCAGGGAGAGGCGAGCAGTACTTC. Its translation: CASSSIPASGRGEQYF.

The chain joins TRBV11-2 to TRBJ2-2; the D is unclear. Germline lookup yields CDR1 SGHAT and CDR2 FQNNGV. Trimming took 5 bases from V and 5 from J, leaving 15 bases between them. The CDR3 is 15 amino acids. The CDR3, as DNA: TGTGCCAGCAGCCCGGGTCGGGCCTTGACCGGGGAGCTGTTTTTT. Translating gives CASSPGRALTGELFF.

V gene TRBV10-3 combines with J gene TRBJ2-5; D may be TRBD1 or TRBD2 (5 bases each). Deletions cut 4 bases from V and 0 bases from J, with 6 bases between. The germline CDR1 and CDR2 sequences are ENHRY and SYGVKD. This CDR3 contains 13 residues. The CDR3 DNA follows: TGTGCCATCAGTGGGGGGTACCAAGAGACCCAGTACTTC. Its translation: CAISGGYQETQYF.

The chain joins TRBV29-1 to TRBJ2-3, with unresolved D. The CDR3 extends over 12 amino acids. Trimming removed 5 bases at V and 1 base at J, with 7 bases between. Per germline, CDR1 SQVTM and CDR2 ANQGSEA. CDR3 nucleotides: TGCAGCGTTCAGGTTGGCACAGATACGCAGTATTTT. Translation: CSVQVGTDTQYF.

The chain links TRBV27 to TRBJ2-7; no reliable D call. V gave up 6 bases and J gave up 6 bases, with 18 bases separating them. This CDR3 is 14 amino acids long. Germline V gene lookup returns CDR1 MNHEY and CDR2 SMNVEV (reference sequence). Written as DNA, the CDR3 is TGTGCCAGCAGGGGTGCGGAAATGATGGGCGAGCAGTACTTC. This encodes CASRGAEMMGEQYF.

The CDR3: CASSLIQTYNEQFF. The CDR3 bases are TGTGCCAGCAGTTTGATACAGACATACAATGAGCAGTTCTTC. The V call is TRBV27, the J call TRBJ2-1; no reliable D call. CDR1 and CDR2 (germline): MNHEY, SMNVEV (reference sequence). This CDR3 region has 14 residues. Trimming pared 3 bases from V and 4 bases from J, leaving 10 bases between.

The rearrangement uses TRBV11-2 and TRBJ2-7; possibly TRBD2 for D (5 bases). CDR3 size: 13 residues. The V and J ends lost 6 bases and 0 bases respectively, with 9 bases between them. CDR1 is SGHAT, CDR2 FQNNGV, per germline. The CDR3 loop is CASRLVRSYEQYF. The CDR3 DNA is TGTGCCAGCAGACTAGTCCGCTCCTACGAGCAGTACTTC.

CDR3 loop: CASSPDSLAGANEQYF. The CDR3, as DNA: TGTGCCAGCTCACCAGACTCACTAGCGGGAGCTAACGAGCAGTACTTC. This sequence joins TRBV18 and TRBJ2-7; 11 nucleotides align to TRBD2. Germline V gene sequence: CDR1 KGHSH, CDR2 LQKENI. CDR3 length: 16 amino acids. The J segment lost 5 bases and the V segment lost 2 bases, leaving 8 bases of the junction unmatched.

The chain combines TRBV7-8 with TRBJ2-2; 9 bases map to TRBD1. Germline V gene data show CDR1 as SGHVS and CDR2 as FQNEAQ. The CDR3 consists of 16 residues. The junction had 8 bases not matched to a gene; V was cut back by 4 bases and J by 5 bases. The CDR3 spells CASSSQGQGYTGELFF. The CDR3 nucleotides read TGTGCCAGCAGCTCCCAGGGACAGGGATATACCGGGGAGCTGTTTTTT.

This chain connects TRBV11-2 to TRBJ2-3; weak D call: TRBD2 (6 bases). Germline CDR1 SGHAT, CDR2 FQNNGV. The CDR3 runs to 15 residues. V shed 1 base and J shed 2 bases, with 10 bases lying between them. CDR3 in DNA: TGTGCCAGCAGCTTAGTAGCGGTAAACACAGATACGCAGTATTTT. As protein: CASSLVAVNTDTQYF. The full variable domain, with the rest looked up from reference TRBV11-2 and TRBJ2-3, is EAGVAQSPRYKIIEKRQSVAFWCNPISGHATLYWYQQILGQGPKLLIQFQNNGVVDDSQLPKDRFSAERLKGVDSTLKIQPAKLEDSAVYLCASSLVAVNTDTQYFGPGTRLTVL.

The chain links TRBV15 to TRBJ2-1, with D tentatively TRBD1 (5 bases). Germline CDR1 LNHNV, CDR2 YYDKDF (reference sequence). This CDR3 comprises 13 residues. V was trimmed by 1 base and J by 8 bases, leaving 9 bases between them. The CDR3 here is CATSRGSRDEQFF. The CDR3 nucleotides read TGTGCCACCAGCAGAGGGTCCAGGGATGAGCAGTTCTTC.

This clone was found a few times. The chain uses TRBV6-5 and TRBJ2-7; 9 positions agree with TRBD1. The V gene's germline CDR1 is MNHEY and CDR2 SVGAGI. V lost 6 bases to trimming and J lost 6 bases; unmatched junction nucleotides: 9. This CDR3 is 14 amino acids long. CDR3: CASSRPGTGTEQYF. The DNA of the CDR3 is TGTGCCAGCAGCCGTCCCGGGACAGGGACCGAGCAGTACTTC.

The genes are TRBV5-6 and TRBJ2-3; a possible D gene is TRBD2 (6 bases). The CDR3 has 16 amino acids. V was cut by 4 bases and J by 2 bases, with 17 bases left in between. CDR1 is SGHDT and CDR2 is YYEEEE in the germline V gene. The DNA of the CDR3 is TGTGCCAGCAGCGAGCGTGCAGGGACTCTCACAGATACGCAGTATTTT. It yields the protein CASSERAGTLTDTQYF.

The V gene is TRBV7-9, the J gene TRBJ1-4, with TRBD1 identical over 7 bases. The ends lost 5 bases at V and 3 bases at J; junction bases unmatched: 6. The CDR3 is 15 residues long. CDR1 is SEHNR, CDR2 FQNEAQ, per germline (reference sequence). CDR3 amino acids: CASSRRQGPNEKLFF. CDR3 DNA: TGTGCCAGCAGCCGTCGACAGGGCCCTAATGAAAAACTGTTTTTT.

The chain employs TRBV7-9 and TRBJ2-3; D ambiguous. With 4 bases removed from V and 0 bases from J, the gap between germline ends came to 8 bases. This CDR3 contains 14 residues. Germline V CDR1 and CDR2: SEHNR, FQNEAQ (reference sequence). The CDR3 DNA follows: TGTGCCAGCAGCTCCACCCTTAGCACAGATACGCAGTATTTT. It encodes CASSSTLSTDTQYF. The whole variable domain, filled in from reference TRBV7-9 and TRBJ2-3, reads DTGVSQNPRHKITKRGQNVTFRCDPISEHNRLYWYRQTLGQGPEFLTYFQNEAQLEKSRLLSDRFSAERPKGSFSTLEIQRTEQGDSAMYLCASSSTLSTDTQYFGPGTRLTVL.

The rearrangement joins TRBV27 to TRBJ1-6; 7 nucleotides line up with TRBD1. With V trimmed by 6 bases and J by 9 bases, 11 bases remained unmatched. The CDR3 covers 15 residues. CDR1 and CDR2 (germline): MNHEY, SMNVEV (reference sequence). This CDR3 reads CASRPNRGVGSPLHF. The CDR3 nucleotides read TGTGCCAGCAGGCCTAACAGGGGAGTGGGTTCACCCCTCCACTTT.

The chain combines TRBV15 with TRBJ2-3; D uncertain. Germline CDR1 reads LNHNV; CDR2 reads YYDKDF (reference sequence). CDR3 length: 13 amino acids. V dropped 1 base and J dropped 4 bases, with 6 bases sitting between them. This chain's CDR3 is CATSRATADTQYF. Written as DNA, the CDR3 is TGTGCCACCAGCAGAGCGACGGCAGATACGCAGTATTTT.

The V gene is TRBV4-2, the J gene TRBJ2-5; tentatively, D is TRBD2 (5 bases). The CDR3 runs 15 residues. The germline V and J ends were trimmed by 5 bases and 5 bases, with 18 bases remaining between them. Germline CDR1 and CDR2: LGHNA and YNFKEQ. This CDR3 is CASSSRPGDEETQYF. Here the CDR3 DNA reads TGTGCCAGCAGCTCCCGACCCGGGGATGAGGAGACCCAGTACTTC.

V usage is TRBV9 and J usage is TRBJ2-4; D gene ambiguous. Trimming pared 1 base from V and 8 bases from J, leaving 10 bases between. Germline-derived CDR1 and CDR2 are SGDLS and YYNGEE. The CDR3 sequence is 13 residues long. CDR3 sequence reads: CASSVQVVDIQYF. CDR3 DNA sequence: TGTGCCAGCAGCGTACAGGTGGTGGACATTCAGTACTTC.

The rearrangement uses TRBV5-4 and TRBJ2-2; 8 nucleotides match TRBD2. V lost 5 bases and J lost 0; bases outside the gene matches: 6. Germline V gives CDR1 SGHNT, CDR2 YYREEE (reference sequence). The CDR3 extends over 16 amino acids. CDR3 residues: CASSPQTSANTGELFF. As DNA, the CDR3 is TGTGCCAGCAGTCCACAGACTAGCGCGAACACCGGGGAGCTGTTTTTT. The whole variable domain, remainder taken from reference TRBV5-4 and TRBJ2-2, is ETGVTQSPTHLIKTRGQQVTLRCSSQSGHNTVSWYQQALGQGPQFIFQYYREEENGRGNFPPRFSGLQFPNYSSELNVNALELDDSALYLCASSPQTSANTGELFFGEGSRLTVL.

This clone was seen a handful of times. The V and J genes are TRBV30 and TRBJ1-2, with D possibly TRBD1 on 6 matching bases. Germline loops: CDR1 GTSNPN, CDR2 SVGIG (reference sequence). V was clipped by 2 bases and J by 0 bases, with 13 bases between them. The CDR3 is made up of 15 amino acids. The CDR3 here is CAWSRGATANYGYTF. In DNA form, the CDR3 reads TGTGCCTGGAGTAGGGGGGCGACTGCTAACTATGGCTACACCTTC.

This clone was seen only once. The chain couples TRBV29-1 to TRBJ2-2; perhaps D is TRBD1 or TRBD2 (5 bases each). Germline values: CDR1 SQVTM, CDR2 ANQGSEA. This CDR3 has 14 residues. With 6 bases removed from V and 1 base from J, the gap between germline ends came to 12 bases. The CDR3 sequence is CSVAGTMNTGELFF. CDR3 sequence (DNA): TGCAGCGTGGCCGGGACGATGAACACCGGGGAGCTGTTTTTT.

The V call is TRBV7-2, the J call TRBJ2-1; 8 bases align to TRBD1. The CDR3 totals 16 residues. Losses at the gene ends were 1 base for V and 6 bases for J; bases not matched to a gene: 8. Germline V CDR1 and CDR2: SGHTA, FQGNSA. CDR3 DNA sequence: TGTGCCAGCAGCTTAGGCATCTGGACAGGGTCCAATGAGCAGTTCTTC. Protein sequence: CASSLGIWTGSNEQFF.

This chain joins TRBV6-4 and TRBJ2-5; 11 bases agree with TRBD2. In germline, CDR1 is MRHNA, CDR2 SNTAGT. The CDR3 is made up of 16 amino acids. Trimming took 0 bases from V and 5 from J; bases not matched to a gene: 5. In DNA form, the CDR3 reads TGTGCCAGCAGTGACTCCGCTAGCGGGAGGAGGGAGACCCAGTACTTC. It specifies CASSDSASGRRETQYF.

CDR3 residues: CASSPFGSAYTDTQYF. As DNA, the CDR3 is TGTGCCAGCAGCCCCTTCGGTTCCGCGTACACAGATACGCAGTATTTT. This chain links TRBV14 with TRBJ2-3; no reliable D call. Germline-derived CDR1 and CDR2 are SGHDN and FVKESK. This CDR3 is built from 16 residues. The V gene lost 4 bases and the J gene lost 2 bases, with 16 bases spanning the gap.

The gene calls are TRBV13 and TRBJ2-3, with TRBD2 matching over 14 bases. This CDR3 region has 18 residues. J was trimmed by 6 bases and V by 5 bases; bases with no gene match: 13. Germline CDR1 is PRHDT and CDR2 is FYEKMQ (reference sequence). CDR3 region: CASSPSATSGRAGDTQYF. For the CDR3, the DNA is TGTGCCAGCAGCCCAAGCGCGACTAGCGGGAGGGCCGGGGATACGCAGTATTTT.

The genes are TRBV11-2 and TRBJ2-1; D ambiguous. V lost 1 base and J 9 bases, leaving 7 bases between the germline ends. This CDR3 has 12 residues. From germline, CDR1 is SGHAT and CDR2 FQNNGV. As DNA, the CDR3 is TGTGCCAGCAGCTTAGTATCGGTTGAGCAGTTCTTC. It translates to CASSLVSVEQFF.

V usage is TRBV7-9 and J usage is TRBJ2-1, with 9 nucleotides matching TRBD2. Germline trimming cut 5 bases from V and 7 bases from J; bases unmatched to any gene: 12. Germline CDR1 and CDR2: SEHNR and FQNEAQ (reference sequence). This CDR3 has 16 residues. Here the CDR3 DNA reads TGTGCCAGCAGCCAACGGTTGCGGGAGGGCCGAAATGAGCAGTTCTTC. It specifies CASSQRLREGRNEQFF.